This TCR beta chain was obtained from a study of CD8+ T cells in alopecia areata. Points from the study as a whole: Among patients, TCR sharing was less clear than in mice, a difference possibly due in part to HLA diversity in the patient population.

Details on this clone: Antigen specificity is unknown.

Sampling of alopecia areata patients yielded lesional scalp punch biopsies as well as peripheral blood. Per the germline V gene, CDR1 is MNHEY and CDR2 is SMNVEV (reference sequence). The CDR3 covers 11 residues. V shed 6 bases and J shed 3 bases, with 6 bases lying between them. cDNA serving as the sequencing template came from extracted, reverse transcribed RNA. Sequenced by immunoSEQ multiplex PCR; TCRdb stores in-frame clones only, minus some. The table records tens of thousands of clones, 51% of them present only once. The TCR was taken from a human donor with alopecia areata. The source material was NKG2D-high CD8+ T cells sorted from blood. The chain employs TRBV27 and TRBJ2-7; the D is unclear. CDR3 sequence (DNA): TGTGCCAGCAGCTACGGCTACGAGCAGTACTTC. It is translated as CASSYGYEQYF.